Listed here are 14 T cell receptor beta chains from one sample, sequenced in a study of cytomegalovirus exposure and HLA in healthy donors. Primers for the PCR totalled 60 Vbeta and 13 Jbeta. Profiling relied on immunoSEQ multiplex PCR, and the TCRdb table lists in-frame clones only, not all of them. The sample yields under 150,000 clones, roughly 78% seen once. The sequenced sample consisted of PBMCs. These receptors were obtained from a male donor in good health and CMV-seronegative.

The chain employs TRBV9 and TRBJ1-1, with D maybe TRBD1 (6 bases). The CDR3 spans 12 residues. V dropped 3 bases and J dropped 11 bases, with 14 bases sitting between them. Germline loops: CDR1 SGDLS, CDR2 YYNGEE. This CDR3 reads CASSGRTGWAFF. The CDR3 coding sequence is TGTGCCAGCAGCGGAAGAACAGGGTGGGCTTTCTTT.

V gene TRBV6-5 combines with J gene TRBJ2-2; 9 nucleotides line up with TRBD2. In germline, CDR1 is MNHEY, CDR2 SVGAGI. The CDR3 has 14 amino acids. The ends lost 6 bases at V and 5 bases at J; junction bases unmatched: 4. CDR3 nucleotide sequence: TGTGCCAGCAGGGCGGGAGGGCGGACCGGGGAGCTGTTTTTT. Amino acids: CASRAGGRTGELFF.

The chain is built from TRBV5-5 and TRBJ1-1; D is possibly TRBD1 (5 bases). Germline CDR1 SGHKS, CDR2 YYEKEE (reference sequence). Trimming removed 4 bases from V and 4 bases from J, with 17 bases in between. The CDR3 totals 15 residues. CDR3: CASSGLKGPSTEAFF. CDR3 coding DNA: TGTGCCAGCAGCGGCCTGAAGGGGCCCAGCACTGAAGCTTTCTTT.

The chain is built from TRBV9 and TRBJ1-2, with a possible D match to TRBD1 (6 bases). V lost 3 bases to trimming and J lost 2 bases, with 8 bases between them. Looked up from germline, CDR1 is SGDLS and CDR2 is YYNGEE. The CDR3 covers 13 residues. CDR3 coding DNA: TGTGCCAGCAGCGAGACAGGAAACTATGGCTACACCTTC. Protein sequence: CASSETGNYGYTF.

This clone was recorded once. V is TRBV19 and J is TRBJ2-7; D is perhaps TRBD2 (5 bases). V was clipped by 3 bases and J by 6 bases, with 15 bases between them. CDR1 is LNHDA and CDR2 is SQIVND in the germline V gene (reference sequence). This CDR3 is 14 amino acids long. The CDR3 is CASSMGDSALEQYF. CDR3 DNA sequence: TGTGCCAGTAGTATGGGAGATTCCGCCCTCGAGCAGTACTTC.

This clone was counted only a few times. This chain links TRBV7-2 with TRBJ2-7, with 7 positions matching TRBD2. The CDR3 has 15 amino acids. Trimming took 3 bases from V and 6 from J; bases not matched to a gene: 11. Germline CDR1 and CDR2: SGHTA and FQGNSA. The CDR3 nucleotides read TGTGCCAGCAGCTTGACTAGCCCTCCTCGGGCCGAGCAGTACTTC. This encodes CASSLTSPPRAEQYF.

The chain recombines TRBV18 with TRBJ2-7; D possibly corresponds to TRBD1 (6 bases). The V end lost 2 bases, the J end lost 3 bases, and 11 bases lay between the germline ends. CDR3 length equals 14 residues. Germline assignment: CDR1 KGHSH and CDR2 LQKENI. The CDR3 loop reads CASSPSTGHYEQYF. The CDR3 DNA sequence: TGTGCCAGCTCACCATCTACAGGGCACTACGAGCAGTACTTC.

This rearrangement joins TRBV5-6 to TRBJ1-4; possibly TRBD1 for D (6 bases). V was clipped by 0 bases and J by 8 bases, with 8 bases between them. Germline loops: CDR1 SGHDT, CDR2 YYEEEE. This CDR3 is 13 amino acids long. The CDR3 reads CASSLDTGEKLFF. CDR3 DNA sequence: TGTGCCAGCAGCTTGGACACAGGGGAAAAACTGTTTTTT.

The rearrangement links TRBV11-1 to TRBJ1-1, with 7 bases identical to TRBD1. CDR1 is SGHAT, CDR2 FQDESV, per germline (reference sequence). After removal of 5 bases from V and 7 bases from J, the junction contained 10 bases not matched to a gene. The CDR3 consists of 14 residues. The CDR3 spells CASSPRQGISEAFF. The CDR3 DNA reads TGTGCCAGCAGCCCCCGACAGGGTATCAGTGAAGCTTTCTTT. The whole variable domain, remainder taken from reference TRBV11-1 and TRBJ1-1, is EAEVAQSPRYKITEKSQAVAFWCDPISGHATLYWYRQILGQGPELLVQFQDESVVDDSQLPKDRFSAERLKGVDSTLKIQPAELGDSAMYLCASSPRQGISEAFFGQGTRLTVV.

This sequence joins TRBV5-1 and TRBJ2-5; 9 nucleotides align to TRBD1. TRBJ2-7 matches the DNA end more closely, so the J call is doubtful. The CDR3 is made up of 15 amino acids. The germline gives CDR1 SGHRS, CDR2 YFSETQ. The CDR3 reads CASTEQGADLGEQYF. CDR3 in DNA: TGCGCCAGCACCGAACAGGGGGCAGATCTAGGCGAGCAGTACTTC.

The CDR3: CASSLVPWTGAPNTEAFF. In DNA form, the CDR3 reads TGTGCCAGCAGCTTAGTCCCCTGGACAGGGGCGCCGAACACTGAAGCTTTCTTT. This chain joins TRBV11-2 and TRBJ1-1; 9 nucleotides line up with TRBD1. The CDR3 runs to 18 residues. Germline lookup yields CDR1 SGHAT and CDR2 FQNNGV. V dropped 1 base and J dropped 1; count of bases not matched to a gene: 10.

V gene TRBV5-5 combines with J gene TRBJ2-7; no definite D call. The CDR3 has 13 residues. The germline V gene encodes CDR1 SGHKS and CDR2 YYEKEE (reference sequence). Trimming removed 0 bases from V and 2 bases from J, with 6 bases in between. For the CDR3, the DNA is TGTGCCAGCAGCTTGGACTTTCCCTACGAGCAGTACTTC. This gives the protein CASSLDFPYEQYF.

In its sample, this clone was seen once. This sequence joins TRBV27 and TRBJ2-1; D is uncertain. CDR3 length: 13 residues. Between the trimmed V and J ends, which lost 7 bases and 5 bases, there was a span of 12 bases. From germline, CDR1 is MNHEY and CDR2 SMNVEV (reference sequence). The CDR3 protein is CASTGFNDNEQFF. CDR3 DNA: TGTGCCAGCACTGGCTTTAACGACAATGAGCAGTTCTTC.

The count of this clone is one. The CDR3 loop is CASSASYGYTF. The CDR3 region has the DNA TGTGCCAGCAGTGCGTCCTATGGCTACACCTTC. This chain connects TRBV2 to TRBJ1-2; D remains unclear. The CDR3 sequence is 11 residues long. In germline, CDR1 is SNHLY, CDR2 FYNNEI. Trimming left V 4 bases short and J 4 bases short, with 4 bases between.